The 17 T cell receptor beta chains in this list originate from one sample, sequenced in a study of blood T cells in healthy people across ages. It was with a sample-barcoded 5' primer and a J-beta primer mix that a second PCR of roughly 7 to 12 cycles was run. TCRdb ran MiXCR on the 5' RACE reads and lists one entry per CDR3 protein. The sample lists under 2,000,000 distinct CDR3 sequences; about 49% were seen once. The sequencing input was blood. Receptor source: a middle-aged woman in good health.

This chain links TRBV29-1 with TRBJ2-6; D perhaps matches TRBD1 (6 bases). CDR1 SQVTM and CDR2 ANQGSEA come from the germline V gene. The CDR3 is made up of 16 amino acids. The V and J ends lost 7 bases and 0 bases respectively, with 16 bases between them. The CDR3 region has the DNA TGCAGCGCCCTGGACAGCCGGCCCTCTGGGGCCAACGTCCTGACTTTC. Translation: CSALDSRPSGANVLTF.

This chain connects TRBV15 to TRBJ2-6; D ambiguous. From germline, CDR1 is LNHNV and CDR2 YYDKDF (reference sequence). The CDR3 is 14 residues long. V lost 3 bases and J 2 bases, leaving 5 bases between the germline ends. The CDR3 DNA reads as TGTGCCACCAGCAGGGTGACTGGGGCCAACGTCCTGACTTTC. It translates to CATSRVTGANVLTF.

The CDR3 spells CATSDSGTSGVTDTQYF. CDR3 sequence (DNA): TGTGCCACCAGTGATTCCGGGACTAGCGGGGTCACAGATACGCAGTATTTT. The chain links TRBV24-1 to TRBJ2-3, with TRBD2 matching over 13 bases. The ends lost 2 bases at V and 2 bases at J; junction bases unmatched: 3. The CDR3 totals 17 residues. Germline CDR1 is KGHDR and CDR2 is SFDVKD.

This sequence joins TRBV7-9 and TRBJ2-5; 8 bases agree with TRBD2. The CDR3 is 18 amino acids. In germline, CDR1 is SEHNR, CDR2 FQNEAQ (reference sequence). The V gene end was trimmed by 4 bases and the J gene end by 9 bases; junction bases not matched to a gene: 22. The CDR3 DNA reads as TGTGCCAGCAGCTCGACGGGTCTGGGACTAGGGCAAGAGAAGGCCCAGTACTTC. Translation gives CASSSTGLGLGQEKAQYF.

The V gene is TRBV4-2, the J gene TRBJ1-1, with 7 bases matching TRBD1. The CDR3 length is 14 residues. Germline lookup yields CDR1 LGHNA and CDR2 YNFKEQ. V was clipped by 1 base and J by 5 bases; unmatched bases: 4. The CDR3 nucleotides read TGTGCCAGCAGCCAAGGGGACAGATCTACTGAAGCTTTCTTT. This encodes CASSQGDRSTEAFF.

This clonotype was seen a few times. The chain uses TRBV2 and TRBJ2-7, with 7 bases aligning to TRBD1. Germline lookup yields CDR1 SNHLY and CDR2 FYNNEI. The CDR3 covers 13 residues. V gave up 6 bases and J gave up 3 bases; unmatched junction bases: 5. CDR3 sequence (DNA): TGTGCCAGCAGATCTAGGACAGGCTACGAGCAGTACTTC. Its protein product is CASRSRTGYEQYF.

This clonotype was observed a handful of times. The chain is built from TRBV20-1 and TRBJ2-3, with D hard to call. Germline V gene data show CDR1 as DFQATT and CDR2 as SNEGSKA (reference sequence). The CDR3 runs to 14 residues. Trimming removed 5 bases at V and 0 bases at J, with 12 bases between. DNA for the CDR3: TGCAGTGCTTCCGCAGACGGAAGCACAGATACGCAGTATTTT. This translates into CSASADGSTDTQYF.

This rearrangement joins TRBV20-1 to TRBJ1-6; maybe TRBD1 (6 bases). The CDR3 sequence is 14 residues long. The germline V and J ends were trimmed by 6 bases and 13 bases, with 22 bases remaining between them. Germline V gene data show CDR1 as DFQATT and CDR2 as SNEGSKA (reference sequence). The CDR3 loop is CSASSGAGPNPLHF. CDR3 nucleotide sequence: TGCAGTGCCTCCTCGGGGGCAGGACCGAATCCCCTCCACTTT.

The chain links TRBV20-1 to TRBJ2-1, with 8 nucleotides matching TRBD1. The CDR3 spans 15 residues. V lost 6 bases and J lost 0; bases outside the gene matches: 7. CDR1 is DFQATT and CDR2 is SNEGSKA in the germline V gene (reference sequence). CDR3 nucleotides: TGCAGTGCCTCAGCCGGGACAGGCTCCTACAATGAGCAGTTCTTC. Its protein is CSASAGTGSYNEQFF.

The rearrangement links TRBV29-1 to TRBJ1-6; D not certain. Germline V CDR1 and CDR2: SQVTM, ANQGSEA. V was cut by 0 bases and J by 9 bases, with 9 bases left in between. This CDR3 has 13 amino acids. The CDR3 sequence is CSVEDSPGSPLHF. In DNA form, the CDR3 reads TGCAGCGTTGAAGATAGCCCCGGTTCACCCCTCCACTTT.

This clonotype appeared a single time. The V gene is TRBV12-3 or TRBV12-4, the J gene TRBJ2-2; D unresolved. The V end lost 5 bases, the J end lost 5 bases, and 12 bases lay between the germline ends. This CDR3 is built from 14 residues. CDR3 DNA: TGTGCCAGCAGTCCCCGCGGATGGACCGGGGAGCTGTTTTTT. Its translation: CASSPRGWTGELFF.

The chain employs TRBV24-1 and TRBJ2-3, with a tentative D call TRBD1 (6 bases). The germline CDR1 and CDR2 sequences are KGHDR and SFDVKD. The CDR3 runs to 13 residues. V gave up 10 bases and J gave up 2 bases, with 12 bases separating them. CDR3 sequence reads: CATANRDTDTQYF. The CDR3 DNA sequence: TGTGCCACGGCAAACAGGGACACAGATACGCAGTATTTT.

In DNA form, the CDR3 reads TGCAGTGCTACCCCAAGGGGGGATCAGCCCCAGCATTTT. The encoded protein is CSATPRGDQPQHF. The genes are TRBV20-1 and TRBJ1-5; tentative D call: TRBD1 (6 bases). CDR1 DFQATT and CDR2 SNEGSKA come from the germline V gene (reference sequence). This CDR3 region has 13 residues. V was trimmed by 4 bases and J by 5 bases, leaving 12 bases between them.

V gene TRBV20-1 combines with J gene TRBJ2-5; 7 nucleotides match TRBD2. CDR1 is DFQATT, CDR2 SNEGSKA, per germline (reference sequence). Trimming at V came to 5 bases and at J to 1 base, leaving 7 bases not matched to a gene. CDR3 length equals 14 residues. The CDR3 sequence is CSAHLGGLQETQYF. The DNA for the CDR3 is TGCAGTGCTCATTTGGGAGGGCTCCAAGAGACCCAGTACTTC.

This CDR3 reads CASSSRGGQSYNEQYF. For the CDR3, the DNA is TGTGCCAGCAGCTCTCGTGGCGGACAGTCATACAATGAGCAGTACTTC. The chain carries TRBV11-1 and TRBJ2-1; maybe TRBD1 (6 bases). The J call is doubtful: the DNA matches TRBJ2-7 better. Germline-derived CDR1 and CDR2 are SGHAT and FQDESV (reference sequence). This CDR3 contains 16 residues.

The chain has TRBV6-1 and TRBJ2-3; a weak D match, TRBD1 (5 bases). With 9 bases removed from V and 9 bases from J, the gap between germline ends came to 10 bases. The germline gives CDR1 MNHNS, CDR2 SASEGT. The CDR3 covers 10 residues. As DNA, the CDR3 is TGTGCCAGTAGTACAGGCACGCAGTATTTT. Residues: CASSTGTQYF.

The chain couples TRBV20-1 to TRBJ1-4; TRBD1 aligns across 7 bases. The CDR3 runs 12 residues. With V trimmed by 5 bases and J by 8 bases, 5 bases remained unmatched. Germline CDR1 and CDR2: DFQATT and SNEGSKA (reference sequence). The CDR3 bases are TGCAGTGCTGGGCGACAGGGAGAAAAACTGTTTTTT. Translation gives CSAGRQGEKLFF.